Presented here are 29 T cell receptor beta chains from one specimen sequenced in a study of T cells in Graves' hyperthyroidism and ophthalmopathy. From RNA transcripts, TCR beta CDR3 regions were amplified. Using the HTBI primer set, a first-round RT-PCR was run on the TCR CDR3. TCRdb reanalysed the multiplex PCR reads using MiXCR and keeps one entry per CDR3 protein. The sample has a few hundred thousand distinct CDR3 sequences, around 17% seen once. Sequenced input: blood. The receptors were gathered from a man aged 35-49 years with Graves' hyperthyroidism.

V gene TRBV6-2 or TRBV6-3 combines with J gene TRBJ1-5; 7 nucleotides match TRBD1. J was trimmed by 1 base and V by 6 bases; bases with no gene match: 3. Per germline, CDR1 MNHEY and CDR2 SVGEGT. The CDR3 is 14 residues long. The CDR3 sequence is CASRTGHSNQPQHF. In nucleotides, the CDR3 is TGTGCCAGCAGGACAGGGCACAGCAATCAGCCCCAGCATTTT.

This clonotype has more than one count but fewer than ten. The CDR3 here is CASSRDLGTEAFF. The CDR3 DNA is TGTGCCAGCAGTAGGGACTTGGGGACTGAAGCTTTCTTT. V gene TRBV6-4 combines with J gene TRBJ1-1; weak D call: TRBD1 (5 bases). The CDR3 has 13 amino acids. Looked up from germline, CDR1 is MRHNA and CDR2 is SNTAGT. The ends were cut back, 5 bases at V and 5 bases at J, with 12 bases in the middle.

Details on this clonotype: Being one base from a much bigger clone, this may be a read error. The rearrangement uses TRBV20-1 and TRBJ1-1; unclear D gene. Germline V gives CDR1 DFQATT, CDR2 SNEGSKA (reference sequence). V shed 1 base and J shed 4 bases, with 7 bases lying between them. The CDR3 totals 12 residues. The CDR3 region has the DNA TGCAGTGCTAGAGCAGTGAGCACTGAAGCTTTCTTT. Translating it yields CSARAVSTEAFF.

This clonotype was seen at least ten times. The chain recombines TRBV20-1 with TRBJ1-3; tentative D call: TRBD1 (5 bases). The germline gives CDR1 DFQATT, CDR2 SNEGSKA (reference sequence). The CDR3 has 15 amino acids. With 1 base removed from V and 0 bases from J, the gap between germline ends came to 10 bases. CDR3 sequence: CSARGGADSGNTIYF. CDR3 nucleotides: TGCAGTGCTAGAGGTGGGGCGGACTCTGGAAACACCATATATTTT.

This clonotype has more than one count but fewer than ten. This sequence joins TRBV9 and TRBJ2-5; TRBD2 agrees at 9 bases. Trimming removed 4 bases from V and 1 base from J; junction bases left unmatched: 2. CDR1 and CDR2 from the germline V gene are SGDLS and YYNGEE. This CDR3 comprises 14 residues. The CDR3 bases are TGTGCCAGCAGCAAGCGGGGGGCCCAAGAGACCCAGTACTTC. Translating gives CASSKRGAQETQYF.

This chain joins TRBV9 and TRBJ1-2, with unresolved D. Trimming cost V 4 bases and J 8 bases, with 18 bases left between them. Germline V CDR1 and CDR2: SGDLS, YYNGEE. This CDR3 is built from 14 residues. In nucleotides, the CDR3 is TGTGCCAGCAGCCCCTCGGGTATGGTGGGCGGCTACACCTTC. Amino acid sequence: CASSPSGMVGGYTF.

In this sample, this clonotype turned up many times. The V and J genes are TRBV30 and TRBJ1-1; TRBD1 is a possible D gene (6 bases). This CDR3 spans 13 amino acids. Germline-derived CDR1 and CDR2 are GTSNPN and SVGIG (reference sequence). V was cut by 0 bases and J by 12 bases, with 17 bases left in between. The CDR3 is CAWSVPGQPWTFF. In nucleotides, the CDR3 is TGTGCCTGGAGTGTCCCGGGACAACCTTGGACTTTCTTT.

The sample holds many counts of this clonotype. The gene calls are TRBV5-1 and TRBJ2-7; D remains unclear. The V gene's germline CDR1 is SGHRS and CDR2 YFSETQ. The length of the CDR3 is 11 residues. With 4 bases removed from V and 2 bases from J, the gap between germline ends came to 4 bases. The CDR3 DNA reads TGCGCCAGCAGCGAGGCCTACGAGCAGTACTTC. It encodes CASSEAYEQYF.

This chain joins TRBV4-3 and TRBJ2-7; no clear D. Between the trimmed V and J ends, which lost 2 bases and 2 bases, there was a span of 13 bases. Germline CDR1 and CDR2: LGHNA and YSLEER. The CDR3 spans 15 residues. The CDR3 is CASSQKASSTYEQYF. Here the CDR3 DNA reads TGCGCCAGCAGCCAAAAGGCCAGTAGCACCTACGAGCAGTACTTC.

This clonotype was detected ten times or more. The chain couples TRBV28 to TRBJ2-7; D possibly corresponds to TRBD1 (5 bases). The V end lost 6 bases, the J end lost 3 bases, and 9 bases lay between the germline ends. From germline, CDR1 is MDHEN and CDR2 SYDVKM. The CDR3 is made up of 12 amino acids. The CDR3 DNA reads TGTGCCAGCAGGGACACCGGCTACGAGCAGTACTTC. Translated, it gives CASRDTGYEQYF. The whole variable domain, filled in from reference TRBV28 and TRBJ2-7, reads DVKVTQSSRYLVKRTGEKVFLECVQDMDHENMFWYRQDPGLGLRLIYFSYDVKMKEKGDIPEGYSVSREKKERFSLILESASTNQTSMYLCASRDTGYEQYFGPGTRLTVT.

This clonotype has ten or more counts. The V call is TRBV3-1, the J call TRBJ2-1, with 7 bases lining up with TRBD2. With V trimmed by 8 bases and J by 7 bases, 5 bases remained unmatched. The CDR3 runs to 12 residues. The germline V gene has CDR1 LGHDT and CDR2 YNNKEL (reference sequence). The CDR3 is CASSTGRNEQFF. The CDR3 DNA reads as TGTGCCAGCTCGACCGGGAGGAATGAGCAGTTCTTC.

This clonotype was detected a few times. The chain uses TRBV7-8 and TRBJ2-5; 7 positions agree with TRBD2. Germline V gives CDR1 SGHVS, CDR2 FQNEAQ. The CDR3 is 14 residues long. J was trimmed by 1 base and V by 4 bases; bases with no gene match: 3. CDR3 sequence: CASSSKRGQETQYF. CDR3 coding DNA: TGTGCCAGCAGCTCTAAGCGGGGCCAAGAGACCCAGTACTTC.

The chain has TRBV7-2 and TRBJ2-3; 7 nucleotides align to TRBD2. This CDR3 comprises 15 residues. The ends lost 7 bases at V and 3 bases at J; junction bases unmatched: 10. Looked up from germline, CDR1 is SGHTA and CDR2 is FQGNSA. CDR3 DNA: TGTGCCAGCAACTCCCAGGCTAGCGGTACAGATACGCAGTATTTT. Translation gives CASNSQASGTDTQYF.

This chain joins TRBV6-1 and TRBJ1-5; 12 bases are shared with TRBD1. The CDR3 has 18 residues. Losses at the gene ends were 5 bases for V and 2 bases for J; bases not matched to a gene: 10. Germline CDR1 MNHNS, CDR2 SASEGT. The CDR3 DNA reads TGTGCCAGCAGTTATATGGGGACAGGGGGCGGTGGCAATCAGCCCCAGCATTTT. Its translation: CASSYMGTGGGGNQPQHF.

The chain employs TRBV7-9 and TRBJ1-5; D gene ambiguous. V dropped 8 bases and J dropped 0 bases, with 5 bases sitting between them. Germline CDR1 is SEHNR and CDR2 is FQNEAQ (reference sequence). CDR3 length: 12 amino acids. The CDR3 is CASGSSNQPQHF. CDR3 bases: TGTGCCAGCGGAAGTAGCAATCAGCCCCAGCATTTT.

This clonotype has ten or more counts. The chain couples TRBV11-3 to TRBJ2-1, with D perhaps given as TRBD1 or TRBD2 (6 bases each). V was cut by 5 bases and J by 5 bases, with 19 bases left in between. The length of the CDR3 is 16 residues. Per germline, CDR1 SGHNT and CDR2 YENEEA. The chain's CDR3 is CASSPRVGGLNNEQFF. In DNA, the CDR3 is TGTGCCAGCAGCCCTCGGGTCGGGGGCTTAAACAATGAGCAGTTCTTC.

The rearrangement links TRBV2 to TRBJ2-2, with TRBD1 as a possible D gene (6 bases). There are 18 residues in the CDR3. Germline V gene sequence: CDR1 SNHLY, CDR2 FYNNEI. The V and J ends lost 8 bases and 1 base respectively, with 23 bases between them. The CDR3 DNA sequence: TGTGCCAGCTTCTTTCGGGACACCCCGAAGGGGAACACCGGGGAGCTGTTTTTT. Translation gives CASFFRDTPKGNTGELFF.

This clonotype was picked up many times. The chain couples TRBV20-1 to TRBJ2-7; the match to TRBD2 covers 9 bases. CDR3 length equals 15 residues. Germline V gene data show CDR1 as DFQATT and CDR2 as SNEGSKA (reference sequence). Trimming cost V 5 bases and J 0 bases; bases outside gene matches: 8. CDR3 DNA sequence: TGCAGTGCTCCACAATTAGCGGGGGCCTCCTACGAGCAGTACTTC. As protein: CSAPQLAGASYEQYF.

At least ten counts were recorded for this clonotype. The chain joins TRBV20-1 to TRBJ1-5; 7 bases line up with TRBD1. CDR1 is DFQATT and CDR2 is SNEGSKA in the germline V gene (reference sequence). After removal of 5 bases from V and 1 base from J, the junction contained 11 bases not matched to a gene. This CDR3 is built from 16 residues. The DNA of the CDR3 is TGCAGTGCTCCAGACAGGGCAGGATGGAGCAATCAGCCCCAGCATTTT. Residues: CSAPDRAGWSNQPQHF.

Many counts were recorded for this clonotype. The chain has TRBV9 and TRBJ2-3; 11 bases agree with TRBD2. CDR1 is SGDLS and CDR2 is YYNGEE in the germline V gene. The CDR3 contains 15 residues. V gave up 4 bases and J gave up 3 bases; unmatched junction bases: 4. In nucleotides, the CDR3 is TGTGCCAGCAGCCCCGGGACTAGCGGAACAGATACGCAGTATTTT. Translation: CASSPGTSGTDTQYF.

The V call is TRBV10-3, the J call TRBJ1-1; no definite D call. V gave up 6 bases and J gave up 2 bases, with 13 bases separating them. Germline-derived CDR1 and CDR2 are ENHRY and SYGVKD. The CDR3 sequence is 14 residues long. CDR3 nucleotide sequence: TGTGCCATCAGAGACACGGTAAGAAACACTGAAGCTTTCTTT. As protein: CAIRDTVRNTEAFF.

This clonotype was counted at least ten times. This chain's CDR3 is CASSKGDMNTEAFF. For the CDR3, the DNA is TGCGCCAGCAGCAAGGGGGACATGAACACTGAAGCTTTCTTT. The V gene is TRBV5-1, the J gene TRBJ1-1, with a possible D match to TRBD1 (6 bases). Trimming removed 4 bases at V and 0 bases at J, with 10 bases between. There are 14 residues in the CDR3. Germline V gene sequence: CDR1 SGHRS, CDR2 YFSETQ.

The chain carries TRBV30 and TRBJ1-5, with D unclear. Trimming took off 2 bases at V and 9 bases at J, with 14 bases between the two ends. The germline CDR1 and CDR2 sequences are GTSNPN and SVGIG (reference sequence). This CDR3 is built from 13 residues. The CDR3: CAWSIPGSGPQHF. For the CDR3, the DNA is TGTGCCTGGAGTATCCCCGGCTCCGGGCCCCAGCATTTT.

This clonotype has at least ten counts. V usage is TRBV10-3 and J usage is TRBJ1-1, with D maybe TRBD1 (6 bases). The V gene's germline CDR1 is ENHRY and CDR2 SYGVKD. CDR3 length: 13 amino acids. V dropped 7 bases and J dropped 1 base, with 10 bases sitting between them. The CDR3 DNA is TGTGCCATCAACGGACAGCAGAACACTGAAGCTTTCTTT. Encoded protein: CAINGQQNTEAFF.

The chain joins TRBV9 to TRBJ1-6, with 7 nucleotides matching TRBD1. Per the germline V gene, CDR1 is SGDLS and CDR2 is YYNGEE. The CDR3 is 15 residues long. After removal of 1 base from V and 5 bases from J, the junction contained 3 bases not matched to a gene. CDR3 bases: TGTGCCAGCAGCGTATCGGGACAGAATAATTCACCCCTCCACTTT. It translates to CASSVSGQNNSPLHF. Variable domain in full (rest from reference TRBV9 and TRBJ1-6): DSGVTQTPKHLITATGQRVTLRCSPRSGDLSVYWYQQSLDQGLQFLIQYYNGEERAKGNILERFSAQQFPDLHSELNLSSLELGDSALYFCASSVSGQNNSPLHFGNGTRLTVT.

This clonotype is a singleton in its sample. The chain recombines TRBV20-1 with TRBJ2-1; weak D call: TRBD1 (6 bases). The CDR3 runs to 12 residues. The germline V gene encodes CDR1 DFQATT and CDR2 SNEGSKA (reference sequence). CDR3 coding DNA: TGCGCCCAGGGGAACTCCTACAATGAGCAGTTCTTC. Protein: CAQGNSYNEQFF.

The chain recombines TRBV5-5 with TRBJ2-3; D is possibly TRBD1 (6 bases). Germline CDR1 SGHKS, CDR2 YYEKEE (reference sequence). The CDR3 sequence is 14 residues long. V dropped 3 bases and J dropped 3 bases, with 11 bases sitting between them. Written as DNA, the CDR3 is TGTGCCAGCAGCTGGGTGCAGGGGACAGATACGCAGTATTTT. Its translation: CASSWVQGTDTQYF.

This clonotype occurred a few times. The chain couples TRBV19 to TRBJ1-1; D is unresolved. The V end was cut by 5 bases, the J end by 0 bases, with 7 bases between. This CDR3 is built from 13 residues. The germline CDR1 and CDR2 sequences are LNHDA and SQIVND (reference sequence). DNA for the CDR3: TGTGCCAGTAGTGGTTGGGTGAACACTGAAGCTTTCTTT. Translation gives CASSGWVNTEAFF.

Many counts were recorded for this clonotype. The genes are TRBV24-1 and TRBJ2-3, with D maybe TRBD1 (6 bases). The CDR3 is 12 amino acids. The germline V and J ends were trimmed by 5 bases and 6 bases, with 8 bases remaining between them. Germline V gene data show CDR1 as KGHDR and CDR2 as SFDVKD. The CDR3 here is CATSVRGDTQYF. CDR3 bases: TGTGCCACCAGTGTTAGGGGGGATACGCAGTATTTT.